This T cell receptor beta chain appears in the sequencing data of a study of control samples from healthy donors and cancer patients. The CDR3 consists of 12 residues. From germline, CDR1 is SNHLY and CDR2 FYNNEI. Trimming stripped 7 bases from V and 1 base from J, with 7 bases between. Clones were read by immunoSEQ multiplex PCR, and TCRdb kept only the in-frame ones, dropping some. The sample carries about 230,000 clones, over 70% recorded once. The material sequenced was PBMCs. The V and J genes are TRBV2 and TRBJ1-1; no firm D call. The sequence came from an older woman with lung cancer. CDR3 DNA: TGTGCCAGCAAGGAGGGGAACACTGAAGCTTTCTTT. Protein product: CASKEGNTEAFF.